Listed below are T cell receptor beta chains from one sample, sequenced in a study of PD-1 blockade in classical Hodgkin lymphoma. Data came from immunoSEQ multiplex PCR; TCRdb stores just in-frame clones and leaves some out. Of fewer than 75,000 clones in the sample, about 88% are singletons; the top ten hold more than 5%. The sample consisted of peripheral blood mononuclear cells (PBMCs), taken before the second cycle of nivolumab. The source is a human donor with classical Hodgkin lymphoma. CDR3s include the opening cysteine and the closing phenylalanine or tryptophan. D genes are given only for firm matches. Clone size is shown for a subset of rows, as once, few, many or a class of expanded clone.

J gene: TRBJ1-6
D gene: NA
clone size: NA
V gene: TRBV9
CDR3 length: 15
CDR3 protein: CASSVEGKASSPLHF
CDR3 DNA: TGTGCCAGCAGCGTAGAGGGAAAGGCAAGTTCACCCCTCCACTTT

J gene: TRBJ1-6
D gene: NA
clone size: NA
V gene: TRBV7-2
CDR3 length: 13
CDR3 protein: CASSLAGGSPLHF
CDR3 DNA: TGTGCCAGCAGCTTAGCAGGAGGGTCACCCCTCCACTTT

J gene: TRBJ1-2
D gene: NA
clone size: NA
V gene: TRBV27
CDR3 length: 13
CDR3 protein: CASSKDSSMGYTF
CDR3 DNA: TGTGCCAGCAGCAAGGACTCCTCCATGGGCTACACCTTC

J gene: TRBJ1-1
D gene: NA
clone size: few
V gene: TRBV7-9
CDR3 length: 13
CDR3 protein: CASSRDTNTEAFF
CDR3 DNA: TGTGCCAGCAGCCGCGACACAAACACTGAAGCTTTCTTT

J gene: TRBJ2-7
D gene: NA
clone size: NA
V gene: TRBV5-1
CDR3 length: 14
CDR3 protein: CASSFMVGNYEQYF
CDR3 DNA: TGCGCCAGCAGCTTCATGGTCGGGAACTACGAGCAGTACTTC

J gene: TRBJ1-6
D gene: NA
clone size: NA
V gene: TRBV5-1
CDR3 length: 14
CDR3 protein: CASGVSGIDSPLHF
CDR3 DNA: TGCGCCAGCGGTGTCTCCGGAATCGATTCACCCCTCCACTTT

J gene: TRBJ2-3
D gene: NA
clone size: NA
V gene: TRBV19
CDR3 length: 13
CDR3 protein: CASSPGPGDTQYF
CDR3 DNA: TGTGCCAGTAGTCCGGGCCCCGGAGATACGCAGTATTTT

J gene: TRBJ1-2
D gene: TRBD1
clone size: NA
V gene: TRBV7-2
CDR3 length: 14
CDR3 protein: CASSQGAANYGYTF
CDR3 DNA: TGTGCCAGCAGCCAGGGGGCGGCTAACTATGGCTACACCTTC

J gene: TRBJ2-2
D gene: NA
clone size: NA
V gene: TRBV5-1
CDR3 length: 13
CDR3 protein: CASSPQGGGELFF
CDR3 DNA: TGCGCCAGCAGCCCACAGGGTGGCGGGGAGCTGTTTTTT

J gene: TRBJ1-5
D gene: NA
clone size: NA
V gene: TRBV16
CDR3 length: 16
CDR3 protein: CASSKDRAQGGQPQHF
CDR3 DNA: TGTGCCAGCAGCAAGGACAGAGCCCAGGGCGGTCAGCCCCAGCATTTT

J gene: TRBJ2-7
D gene: NA
clone size: NA
V gene: TRBV5-1
CDR3 length: 14
CDR3 protein: CASSLAQAHYEQYF
CDR3 DNA: TGCGCCAGCAGCTTAGCCCAAGCTCACTACGAGCAGTACTTC

J gene: TRBJ1-2
D gene: NA
clone size: NA
V gene: TRBV28
CDR3 length: 11
CDR3 protein: CASRLNYGYTF
CDR3 DNA: TGTGCCAGCAGGCTAAACTATGGCTACACCTTC